These 24 T cell receptor beta chains were sequenced from one sample in a study of blood T cells in healthy people across ages. A second roughly 6 to 11 cycle PCR used barcoded and J-beta primers. One entry per CDR3 protein results from TCRdb running MiXCR on the 5' RACE reads. The data contain around 710,000 distinct CDR3 sequences, approximately 39% of them seen just once; the ten biggest clones take up 20% to 25%. Sequencing used blood. All receptors derive from an older woman in good health.

The chain joins TRBV12-3 or TRBV12-4 to TRBJ2-1; 7 positions match TRBD2. Trimming removed 5 bases from V and 9 bases from J; junction bases left unmatched: 10. This CDR3 spans 14 amino acids. The CDR3 DNA is TGTGCCAGCAGTGTAAGCGGGATAACTCTTGAGCAGTTCTTC. It is translated as CASSVSGITLEQFF.

To note about this clonotype: One end of the junction varies from germline; a read error may be responsible. The rearrangement uses TRBV20-1 and TRBJ2-3; D is possibly TRBD1 (5 bases). The CDR3 has 16 amino acids. Per the germline V gene, CDR1 is DFQATT and CDR2 is SNEGSKA (reference sequence). Here the CDR3 DNA reads TGCAGTGCTAGGTCCAGGGTAAAGGGGCCAGCAGATACGCGGTATTTT. Residues: CSARSRVKGPADTRYF.

The chain couples TRBV7-8 to TRBJ2-1; D is possibly TRBD2 (7 bases). The germline V gene has CDR1 SGHVS and CDR2 FQNEAQ. Trimming took off 8 bases at V and 12 bases at J, with 20 bases between the two ends. This CDR3 is built from 13 residues. CDR3 nucleotide sequence: TGTGCCAGCGGGGGGGCTATACTCGGTCCGCAGTTCTTC. Protein: CASGGAILGPQFF.

Concerning this clonotype itself: One base away lies a much larger clone, so this may be a sequencing read error. The chain recombines TRBV6-1 with TRBJ2-3, with a tentative D call TRBD1 (6 bases). CDR3 length: 15 amino acids. Trimming cost V 2 bases and J 6 bases, with 15 bases left between them. Germline V gives CDR1 MNHNS, CDR2 SASEGT. CDR3 sequence: CASSEKGDPPDTQYF. CDR3 sequence (DNA): TGTGCCAGCAGTGAAAAGGGGGATCCCCCGGATACGCAGTATTTT.

This clonotype came up a few times. The J gene is TRBJ2-2, the V gene TRBV7-2, with 7 bases matching TRBD2. Per the germline V gene, CDR1 is SGHTA and CDR2 is FQGNSA. J gave up 5 bases and V 1 base, and 4 bases lay outside the gene matches. CDR3 length equals 15 residues. The CDR3 reads CASSLGLAVTGELFF. CDR3 coding DNA: TGTGCCAGCAGCTTAGGACTAGCTGTTACCGGGGAGCTGTTTTTT.

In this sample, this clonotype turned up a few times. The V and J genes are TRBV7-7 and TRBJ2-5; 9 bases fit TRBD2. CDR1 and CDR2 (germline): SSHAT, FNYEAQ (reference sequence). The CDR3 consists of 14 residues. J lost 5 bases, V lost 4 bases, and 5 bases had no gene match. The CDR3 reads CASSSAGGVETQYF. CDR3 nucleotide sequence: TGTGCCAGCAGCTCAGCGGGGGGAGTGGAGACCCAGTACTTC.

The chain uses TRBV7-3 and TRBJ2-1; D not certain. Germline CDR1 and CDR2: SGHTA and FQGTGA. This CDR3 has 14 residues. Trimming stripped 4 bases from V and 10 bases from J, with 17 bases between. The CDR3 DNA is TGTGCCAGCAGCTCGTCTCCGCAAGGCTGGGAGCAGTTCTTC. The encoded protein is CASSSSPQGWEQFF.

V usage is TRBV7-9 and J usage is TRBJ2-7; possibly TRBD1 or TRBD2 for D (5 bases each). Per germline, CDR1 SEHNR and CDR2 FQNEAQ (reference sequence). There are 15 residues in the CDR3. Trimming removed 4 bases at V and 2 bases at J, with 15 bases between. CDR3 sequence: CASSSSGTETYEQYF. CDR3 DNA sequence: TGTGCCAGCAGCTCCTCCGGGACCGAGACCTACGAGCAGTACTTC.

This clonotype appeared a few times. The chain uses TRBV5-1 and TRBJ2-1; 8 bases are a match to TRBD2. The CDR3 sequence is 15 residues long. The V gene's germline CDR1 is SGHRS and CDR2 YFSETQ. Trimming at V came to 3 bases and at J to 6 bases, leaving 8 bases not matched to a gene. CDR3 sequence reads: CASSSIPGGPNEQFF. CDR3 nucleotides: TGCGCCAGCAGCTCCATACCGGGAGGGCCCAATGAGCAGTTCTTC.

There are a few counts of this clonotype. The chain links TRBV12-3 or TRBV12-4 to TRBJ1-2; D might be TRBD1 (6 bases). CDR3 length: 11 amino acids. Between the trimmed V and J ends, which lost 6 bases and 6 bases, there was a span of 8 bases. The CDR3 here is CASSGGHGYTF. The CDR3 nucleotides are TGTGCCAGCAGCGGGGGCCATGGCTACACCTTC.

This clonotype was seen at least ten times. This chain uses TRBV20-1 with TRBJ2-7; a weak D match, TRBD1 (6 bases). The V end was cut by 3 bases, the J end by 5 bases, with 14 bases between. The CDR3 totals 13 residues. CDR1 is DFQATT and CDR2 is SNEGSKA in the germline V gene (reference sequence). CDR3 protein: CSASRQGINEQYF. The DNA for the CDR3 is TGCAGTGCTAGTAGGCAGGGGATCAACGAGCAGTACTTC.

The genes are TRBV6-6 and TRBJ2-4, with D tentatively TRBD1 (6 bases). The J call is uncertain, as TRBJ2-7 better fits the DNA end. Germline CDR1 MNHNY, CDR2 SVGAGI (reference sequence). The CDR3 has 13 amino acids. The CDR3 loop is CASSQRQGCEQYF. The CDR3 DNA reads TGTGCCAGCAGCCAGAGGCAGGGGTGCGAGCAGTACTTC.

This clonotype occurred many times. The chain uses TRBV5-1 and TRBJ2-1, with a weak D call TRBD2 (5 bases). The V end lost 1 base, the J end lost 0 bases, and 8 bases lay between the germline ends. CDR1 and CDR2 (germline): SGHRS, YFSETQ. This CDR3 contains 15 residues. The DNA of the CDR3 is TGCGCCAGCAGCTTGCTTGAGGGCTCCTACAATGAGCAGTTCTTC. As protein: CASSLLEGSYNEQFF.

This clonotype was counted between two and nine times. The chain links TRBV28 to TRBJ1-2; TRBD1 matches 7 bases. With V trimmed by 4 bases and J by 1 base, 21 bases remained unmatched. CDR1 and CDR2 from the germline V gene are MDHEN and SYDVKM. This CDR3 spans 20 amino acids. The CDR3 loop reads CASSSTSLRDRSGHNYGYTF. For the CDR3, the DNA is TGTGCCAGCAGTTCCACCTCTCTCCGGGACAGATCAGGGCATAACTATGGCTACACCTTC.

In this sample, this clonotype turned up a few times. The V and J genes are TRBV12-5 and TRBJ2-1, with D possibly matching TRBD2 (6 bases). The CDR3 is 13 amino acids. In germline, CDR1 is LGHNT, CDR2 FRNRAP. Trimming left V 6 bases short and J 8 bases short, with 14 bases between. For the CDR3, the DNA is TGTGCTAGTGGCCTGGGGGGTTGGGATGAGCAGTTCTTC. Translating it yields CASGLGGWDEQFF. Full variable domain (missing parts from reference TRBV12-5 and TRBJ2-1): DARVTQTPRHKVTEMGQEVTMRCQPILGHNTVFWYRQTMMQGLELLAYFRNRAPLDDSGMPKDRFSAEMPDATLATLKIQPSEPRDSAVYFCASGLGGWDEQFFGPGTRLTVL.

This clonotype has only one observation. The chain couples TRBV30 to TRBJ2-5; possibly TRBD1 or TRBD2 for D (7 bases each). Germline V gene lookup returns CDR1 GTSNPN and CDR2 SVGIG (reference sequence). V dropped 2 bases and J dropped 13 bases, with 17 bases sitting between them. The CDR3 is 12 residues long. The CDR3 DNA is TGTGCCTGGAGTCTTTCAGGGGGGGTTGTGTACTTC. Protein: CAWSLSGGVVYF. Drawing the rest from reference TRBV30 and TRBJ2-5, the complete variable domain is SQTIHQWPATLVQPVGSPLSLECTVEGTSNPNLYWYRQAAGRGLQLLFYSVGIGQISSEVPQNLSASRPQDRQFILSSKKLLLSDSGFYLCAWSLSGGVVYFGPGTRLLVL.

The rearrangement uses TRBV19 and TRBJ2-1, with 10 positions matching TRBD2. The CDR3 totals 17 residues. V trimming: 1 base; J trimming: 8 bases; junction bases outside the gene matches: 11. Looked up from germline, CDR1 is LNHDA and CDR2 is SQIVND (reference sequence). The CDR3 coding sequence is TGTGCCAGTAGTATAGGGAAAGCGGGAGGGTTAAGGGATGAGCAGTTCTTC. It translates to CASSIGKAGGLRDEQFF.

J is TRBJ2-7 and V is TRBV7-2; 10 bases fit TRBD2. Germline CDR1 SGHTA, CDR2 FQGNSA. With 4 bases clipped from V and 4 bases from J, the junction kept 7 bases outside the gene matches. CDR3 length: 15 residues. The CDR3 sequence: CASSCPGLAIYEQYF. CDR3 coding DNA: TGTGCCAGCAGCTGCCCGGGACTAGCGATATACGAGCAGTACTTC.

This clonotype was seen a few times. The genes are TRBV9 and TRBJ2-5; 8 positions agree with TRBD2. CDR1 is SGDLS, CDR2 YYNGEE, per germline. This CDR3 comprises 14 residues. V lost 4 bases to trimming and J lost 5 bases; unmatched junction nucleotides: 7. CDR3: CASSISGAGETQYF. The CDR3 DNA sequence: TGTGCCAGCAGCATTAGCGGGGCCGGCGAGACCCAGTACTTC.

The chain carries TRBV15 and TRBJ1-5, with 8 bases identical to TRBD1. Trimming cost V 0 bases and J 2 bases; bases outside gene matches: 3. From germline, CDR1 is LNHNV and CDR2 YYDKDF (reference sequence). CDR3 length: 16 amino acids. The CDR3 sequence is CATSRDQDRGNQPQHF. DNA for the CDR3: TGTGCCACCAGCAGAGATCAGGACAGGGGCAATCAGCCCCAGCATTTT.

The V call is TRBV29-1, the J call TRBJ2-7; D possibly corresponds to TRBD1 (6 bases). Gene TRBJ2-5 matches the end of the DNA better, so the J call may be wrong. The CDR3 is made up of 12 amino acids. From germline, CDR1 is SQVTM and CDR2 ANQGSEA. The DNA for the CDR3 is TGCAGCGGCCGACAGGCTGTAGAGACCCAGTACTTC. Translation gives CSGRQAVETQYF.

This sequence joins TRBV21-1 and TRBJ2-6. TRBV21-1 is designated a pseudogene. The CDR3 loop spans 17 amino acids. The CDR3, as DNA: TGTGCCAGCAGCAAAGAGGGTGGATTCTCTGGGGCCAACGTCCTGACTTTC. Its translation: CASSKEGGFSGANVLTF.

The rearrangement links TRBV9 to TRBJ2-1; possibly TRBD1 or TRBD2 for D (5 bases each). Germline V gene lookup returns CDR1 SGDLS and CDR2 YYNGEE. V was trimmed by 3 bases and J by 8 bases, leaving 12 bases between them. This CDR3 is 13 amino acids long. The CDR3: CASSGGDSDEQFF. The CDR3 DNA reads TGTGCCAGCAGCGGAGGGGATTCCGATGAGCAGTTCTTC.

This clonotype was seen more than once but under ten times. V and J are TRBV4-2 and TRBJ2-1, with 13 bases lining up with TRBD2. The CDR3 consists of 19 residues. Germline V gives CDR1 LGHNA, CDR2 YNFKEQ. Trimming took 6 bases from V and 7 from J; bases not matched to a gene: 18. CDR3 bases: TGTGCCAGCAGACCCCGCCCGGGACTAGCGGGAAGGAGCGTTAATGAGCAGTTCTTC. This gives the protein CASRPRPGLAGRSVNEQFF.